The clone carrying this T cell receptor beta chain was detected only a few times. Antigen unknown. This CDR3 is 15 amino acids long. Per germline, CDR1 LNHDA and CDR2 SQIVND (reference sequence). The V end was cut by 7 bases, the J end by 6 bases, with 19 bases between. The data stem from a study of vaccination and CD4 T cells after COVID-19. Across the whole study: Stimuli were overlapping spike peptide pools of SARS-CoV-2 and three common cold coronaviruses (HCoV-NL63, HCoV-OC43, HCoV-229E). No peptide, an HIV-1 Nef pool, or a CEFX pool was what each control culture received.

Findings of the study overall: Convalescent patients had a median roughly 86% of post-vaccine SARS-CoV-2-reactive clones that were detected only after vaccination, not before it.

Regarding treatment: approximately 9-day PBMC culture with coronavirus spike peptide pools or control peptides (ViraFEST assay). The Oncomine TCR Beta short-read assay was what sequenced the DNA obtained from cultured CD4+ T cells. In TCRdb, the PCR reads were re-called with MiXCR into one record per CDR3 protein. The data show about 17,000 distinct CDR3 sequences, about a third seen once. The sequenced sample was cultured CD4+ T cells from blood. The genes are TRBV19 and TRBJ1-5; D is perhaps TRBD1 (6 bases). The receptor's source is a human donor with COVID-19. CDR3 in DNA: TGTGCCAGTACCCCAATCATGGGGGCTAGTCAGCCCCAGCATTTT. Amino acids: CASTPIMGASQPQHF.